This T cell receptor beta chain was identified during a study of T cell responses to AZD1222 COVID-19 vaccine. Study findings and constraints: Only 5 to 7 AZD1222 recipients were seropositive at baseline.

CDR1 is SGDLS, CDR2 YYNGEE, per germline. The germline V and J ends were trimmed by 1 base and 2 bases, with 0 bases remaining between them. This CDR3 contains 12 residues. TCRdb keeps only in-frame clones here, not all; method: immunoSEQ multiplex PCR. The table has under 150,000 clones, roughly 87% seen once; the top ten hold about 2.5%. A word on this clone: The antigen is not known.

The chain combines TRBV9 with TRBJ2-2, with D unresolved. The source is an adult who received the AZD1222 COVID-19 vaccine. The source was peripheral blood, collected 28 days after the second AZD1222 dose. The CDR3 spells CASSVNTGELFF. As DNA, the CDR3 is TGTGCCAGCAGCGTAAACACCGGGGAGCTGTTTTTT.